This is a list of T cell receptor beta chains from one sample in a study of radiotherapy plus CTLA-4 blockade in lung cancer. Data came from immunoSEQ multiplex PCR; TCRdb stores just in-frame clones and leaves some out. The sample yields about 43,000 clones, about 70% seen once. The specimen comprised peripheral blood, sampled from a patient treated with radiotherapy plus ipilimumab. These TCRs come from a human donor with non-small cell lung cancer who had a partial response to radiotherapy plus ipilimumab. CDR3s include the opening cysteine and the closing phenylalanine or tryptophan. Fields, in order: D gene, V gene, clone size, J gene, CDR3 DNA, CDR3 protein. The D gene is left open where the match is weak. Clone sizes are given selectively: once, few, many, or a class where the clone is expanded.

-	TRBV7-9	few	TRBJ2-7	TGTGCCAGCAGCTTAGCGCGGGGATACTACGAGCAGTACTTC	CASSLARGYYEQYF
TRBD1	TRBV10-1	-	TRBJ2-5	TGCGCCAGCAGTGAGCCACCGGAAATATTTACAGGGGTAGGAGAAGAGACCCAGTACTTC	CASSEPPEIFTGVGEETQYF
-	TRBV5-1	-	TRBJ1-1	TGCGCCAGCAGCTCACAGGGAACTGAAGCTTTCTTC	CASSSQGTEAFF
-	TRBV4-2	-	TRBJ2-7	TGTGCCAGCAGCCAAGAAGCCCTCACCTACGAGCAGTACTTC	CASSQEALTYEQYF
TRBD1	TRBV10-3	-	TRBJ1-5	TGTGCCATCAGTGGGAGACAGGGAGGTCAGCCCCAGCATTTT	CAISGRQGGQPQHF
-	TRBV19	-	TRBJ2-3	TGTGCCAGTAGTATCGCACTAACAATCACAGATACGCAGTATTTT	CASSIALTITDTQYF
TRBD1	TRBV4-3	-	TRBJ2-4	TGCGCCAGCAGCCCGACAGGGGACGCCAAAAACATTCAGTACTTC	CASSPTGDAKNIQYF
TRBD2	TRBV5-4	-	TRBJ2-1	TGTGCCAGCAGTCGGGACTATGGGAATGAGCAGTTCTTC	CASSRDYGNEQFF
-	TRBV7-9	-	TRBJ2-2	TGTGCCAGCAGCCAACTAAGGGGCACCGGGGAGCTGTTTTTT	CASSQLRGTGELFF
-	TRBV9	-	TRBJ2-5	TGTGCCAGCAGCGTAGTAGACCAAGAGACCCAGTACTTC	CASSVVDQETQYF
TRBD2	TRBV5-4	-	TRBJ2-7	TGTGCCCAGGAGGCGGGAGCCTCCTACGAGCAGTACTTC	CAQEAGASYEQYF
-	TRBV25-1	once	TRBJ1-2	TGTGCCAGCAGCCCCCTCGGAGGGATGGACTATGGCTACACCTTC	CASSPLGGMDYGYTF
-	TRBV5-6	-	TRBJ2-7	TGTGCCAGCAGCCTGGGCGTGCCCTCCTACGAGCAGTACTTC	CASSLGVPSYEQYF
TRBD1	TRBV6-1	-	TRBJ1-3	TGTGCCACAAGGACAGGGAGGTTCCTAGGAAACACCATATATTTT	CATRTGRFLGNTIYF
-	TRBV6-5	-	TRBJ1-6	TGTGCCAGCGCTTTAGACAGAGTTAATTCACCCCTCCACTTT	CASALDRVNSPLHF
TRBD1	TRBV5-1	-	TRBJ1-4	TGCGCCAGCAGCTTTGACAGGGGACAGGGTAATGAAAAACTGTTTTTT	CASSFDRGQGNEKLFF
-	TRBV5-1	-	TRBJ1-1	TGCGCCAGCAGCTTGGGACAGGTGAACACTGAAGCTTTCTTT	CASSLGQVNTEAFF
TRBD2	TRBV5-4	many	TRBJ2-7	TGTGCCAGCAGCGCGCCCGGGACTAGCGTCTACGAGCAGTACTTC	CASSAPGTSVYEQYF
TRBD2	TRBV10-1	-	TRBJ2-1	TGCGCCAGCAGTGAGTTTTTAGCGGGTGAGCAGTTCTTC	CASSEFLAGEQFF
-	TRBV5-1	-	TRBJ1-5	TGCGCCAGCAGCTTGGGGGCAGGGCTACAGCCCCAGCATTTT	CASSLGAGLQPQHF
-	TRBV5-1	medium-sized	TRBJ2-7	TGCGCCAGCAGCACGGGGGTTCAAGACGAGCAGTACTTC	CASSTGVQDEQYF
-	TRBV6-5	-	TRBJ2-4	TGTGCCAGCAGTTACTCCCTGACAGGACCCATTCAGTACTTC	CASSYSLTGPIQYF
-	TRBV27	-	TRBJ1-5	TGTGCCAGCAGTTGGGCGAACAATCAGCCCCAGCATTTT	CASSWANNQPQHF
-	TRBV7-2	-	TRBJ1-5	TGTGCCAGCAGCTTAGTACAGGGAGGCAATCAGCCCCAGCATTTT	CASSLVQGGNQPQHF
TRBD1	TRBV9	-	TRBJ2-7	TGTGCCAGCAGCGTCGCCGGGACAGGGCACGGGGAGCAGTACTTC	CASSVAGTGHGEQYF
-	TRBV18	-	TRBJ2-5	TGTGCCAGCTCACCTCAGGGTTGGGAGACCCAGTACTTC	CASSPQGWETQYF
TRBD1	TRBV7-2	-	TRBJ1-5	TGTGCCAGCAGCTTAGTGGGACAGCATAGCAATCAGCCCCAGCATTTT	CASSLVGQHSNQPQHF
TRBD2	TRBV19	-	TRBJ2-2	TGTGCCAGTACCACCCCACGCGGGGGGGCCGGAGGGGAGCTGTTTTTT	CASTTPRGGAGGELFF
TRBD1	TRBV19	few	TRBJ2-5	TGTGCCAGTAGTACGGACAGGGGAGAGACCCAGTACTTC	CASSTDRGETQYF
-	TRBV18	-	TRBJ1-2	TGTGCCAGCTCACGGCCTGGCGTGGAGGGCTACACCTTC	CASSRPGVEGYTF
-	TRBV10-3	-	TRBJ2-7	TGTGCCATCTGGACAGACACTCGCGGCGAGCAGTACTTC	CAIWTDTRGEQYF
-	TRBV2	-	TRBJ1-2	TGTGCCAGCAGTGAATATACGGGGGTGGACTATGGCTACACCTTC	CASSEYTGVDYGYTF
TRBD2	TRBV7-8	-	TRBJ2-2	TGTGCCAGCACCGTAGCGGGAGGCGCGAACACCGGGGAGCTGTTTTTT	CASTVAGGANTGELFF
TRBD2	TRBV13	-	TRBJ2-1	TGTGCCAGCAGCTTAGAGTCCTTCAGCGGGAAGGACAATGAGCAGTTCTTC	CASSLESFSGKDNEQFF
-	TRBV7-8	-	TRBJ1-6	TGTGCCAGCCTTCCCCTTGGTAGGGGGATTTCACCCCTCCACTTT	CASLPLGRGISPLHF
-	TRBV27	once	TRBJ1-3	TGTGCCAGCAGTTTGTCTCCGGGGTCTGGAAACACCATATATTTT	CASSLSPGSGNTIYF
-	TRBV5-1	-	TRBJ1-1	TGCGCCAGCGGGGAACAGGGACCGAACACTGAAGCTTTCTTT	CASGEQGPNTEAFF